One T cell receptor beta chain is described in this entry. What antigen it recognizes has not been identified. No much larger clone exists at a distance of one base, and base qualities are not known. V has 3 bases trimmed and J has 4 bases trimmed; junction bases matching no gene number 9. The CDR3 sequence holds 16 residues, the cysteine and phenylalanine included. The entry retains the CDR3 DNA only, 48 bases that are in frame from base 1. The germline V gene gives CDR1 as KGHSH and CDR2 as LQKENI. Healthy HIV-negative adults with no recently reported acute infections or vaccinations were included as donors. Every donor was a Caucasian adult living in Nashville, Tennessee, USA. Magnetic negative selection was used to enrich CD4+ T cells, after which naive cells were positively selected on CD45RA and the negative fraction became the memory subset. After blood collection by leukapheresis, PBMCs were isolated using Ficoll-Histopaque density gradient centrifugation and then cryopreserved in the vapor phase of liquid nitrogen. Purity and quantity of every magnetically sorted T cell population were checked by analytical flow cytometry. Genomic DNA was isolated from every sorted fraction and measured by UV absorbance on a Nanodrop 2000c.

This entry belongs to a study of shared clonotypes between healthy human individuals (dated by TCRdb to about 2020). Looking at the study overall: Three men and two women, aged 18 to 49 years, made up the cohort. For each donor, CD4 naive and CD4 memory were each run on three plates, CD8 naive on two plates, and CD8 memory on one plate. Blood TCR repertoires of roughly five healthy adults were deeply sequenced to estimate repertoire size and the extent of clonotype sharing between individuals. To increase sequencing depth and limit assay-specific biases, different laboratories used diverse techniques to prepare libraries and sequence TCR repertoires. Each donor's leukapheresis produced roughly between roughly 0.9 and 9 billion PBMCs.

What the authors observed across the whole study: Naive subsets generally had larger estimated clonotype richness than memory subsets did. Sampling was restricted to blood, and TCR repertoires in tissues likely differ from the TCR repertoires found in blood. Clonotypes shared by all four sorted-subset donors showed higher generation probabilities than non-shared clonotypes. Because the study included only a small number of donors, the genetic and exposure-history diversity represented was limited. Pairwise subsampling indicated that sequencing depth was expected to affect the degree of clonotype sharing among donors. Rarefaction of sorted-subset datasets indicated incomplete sequencing despite the large sequencing depth. Approximately 4.8% of naive CD4, 3.5% of naive CD8, 2% to 2.5% of memory CD4, and approximately 0.39% of memory CD8 clonotypes were shared across several donors.

Using the deep immunoSEQ assay, TCR CDR3 regions were amplified from genomic DNA by multiplex PCR. Genomic DNA extracted from each cell subset was distributed evenly over all wells of several immunoSEQ 96-well plates, and each plate served as one replicate. Each replicate PCR for sorted subsets received about 0.2 ug genomic DNA, equal to tens of thousands of T cell genomes. Purified libraries were measured with a Qubit 3.0 fluorometer, size-checked on a Bioanalyzer 2100, and measured again with the KAPA Library Quantification kit. Every immunoSEQ 96-well plate was sequenced on a dedicated single-read 150-cycle Illumina NextSeq 550 flow cell. Turning to the authors' computational methods: Because the immunoSEQ output held only junctional sequences and lacked quality scores, the filtering could not match the filtering applied to full-length reads. To assign V/J genes and CDR3, sequences were annotated using PyIR, a Python wrapper for IgBLAST v1.9, with IMGT germline references. Reads were filtered out if the reads had weak V/J assignments (E-value above 1e-6), no CDR3, stop codons, out-of-frame junctions, or ambiguous translated residues. A V3J clonotype was defined by an identical inferred V gene, J gene, and CDR3 amino acid sequence. To compute the percentage overlap between repertoires, the number of shared unique clonotypes was divided by the size of the smaller repertoire. RTK rarefaction, the Chao1 estimator, and Recon v2.1 estimates of unobserved clonotypes were used to assess repertoire richness. For all TCRbeta clonotypes obtained by the gDNA method from a few donors, generation probabilities were computed with OLGA. TCRdb carries this immuneACCESS record with in-frame sequences only. Its versions omit some clonotypes, under half of them owing to an unresolved V gene in the studies checked, with the rest unexplained. V, J and clone size derive from that table, while D and trimming were established from the DNA sequence. For this sample there are about 2.4 million clones; 93% appear just once. The ten largest clones capture 0.36% of the sample.

This clonotype was obtained from a man younger than 30 in good health. Some clones in this sample may be carry-over from other donors' samples. The material sequenced was naive CD4+ T cells from PBMCs. The sample's cell subset or site label, decoded: CD45RA+ positively selected. Recombination connected TRBV18 to TRBJ2-1, with 7 central nucleotides matching TRBD1. Read as DNA, the sequence is TGTGCCAGCTCACCCCCCCGGGACAGAAGTTACAATGAGCAGTTCTTC. This codes for CASSPPRDRSYNEQFF.